The source of this T cell receptor beta chain is a study of type 1 and type 2 diabetes patients. Looking at the study overall: T cells were magnetically sorted from PBMCs as CD4+ or CD8+ subsets. Study results and caveats: Age and gender were not matched between study groups. Some HECs seen only in T1D might also appear in more T2D or control samples. Type 1 diabetes repertoires were significantly less diverse than type 2 diabetes ones.

Genomic DNA was the PCR template. The TCR beta CDR3 region was amplified using 30 forward and 13 reverse primers. TCRdb reprocessed the multiplex PCR reads with MiXCR, giving one entry per CDR3 protein. The table has fewer than 350,000 distinct CDR3 sequences, around 50% seen once. Comments on this clonotype: Its antigen is still unknown.

The germline V gene has CDR1 SNHLY and CDR2 FYNNEI. J was trimmed by 5 bases and V by 6 bases; bases with no gene match: 10. The CDR3 is 15 residues long. V gene TRBV2 combines with J gene TRBJ1-1, with 9 bases fitting TRBD1. This TCR was recovered from a man younger than 35 with type 2 diabetes. The specimen was peripheral blood mononuclear cells (PBMCs). CDR3 sequence (DNA): TGTGCCAGCAGGGTTGACAGGGGGGGAAGGACTGAAGCTTTCTTT. It yields the protein CASRVDRGGRTEAFF. The variable domain in full, completed from reference TRBV2 and TRBJ1-1, reads EPEVTQTPSHQVTQMGQEVILRCVPISNHLYFYWYRQILGQKVEFLVSFYNNEISEKSEIFDDQFSVERPDGSNFTLKIRSTKLEDSAMYFCASRVDRGGRTEAFFGQGTRLTVV.